This TCR beta chain was sequenced for a study of blood T cell repertoires in COVID-19 (dated by TCRdb to the early 2020s). Background on the whole study: Samples from collaborators originated in the United States, Italy and Spain and spanned both the acute and convalescent phases of COVID-19. The material from the prospective study consisted of cDNA or gDNA derived from T cells, B-cell-depleted T cells, or PBMCs. Deeply sampled blood TCRbeta repertoires from subjects exposed to, actively infected with, or recovered from COVID-19 were included in the dataset. A freely available public database, intended as a resource for researchers studying the immune response to SARS-CoV-2, is where the repertoires were released. Samples were obtained from the ongoing ImmuneRACE study (first 160 participants) and from some 1,200 subjects provided by 6 global collaborators. A de-identified subject ID, COVID-19 status, age in years and sex were almost always included in the sample metadata. Where HLA class I and class II types were available, the types were taken from metadata supplied by the sample provider, not from assay-based typing. Points the paper makes about the study in general: How much clinical and demographic metadata was included differed by source and by participant, and the metadata was provided uncurated.

The immunoSEQ Assay, a bias-controlled multiplex PCR, was used to amplify TCRbeta CDR3 regions from genomic DNA. The authors' analysis ran thus. The number of nucleated cells in each sample was estimated from the amplification of reference gene primers within the assay. To quantify the absolute abundance of each unique TCRbeta CDR3 rearrangement, sequence reads were collapsed and filtered. For each sample, productive Simpson clonality was calculated by taking the square root of Simpson's diversity index across productive rearrangements. TCRdb carries this immuneACCESS record with in-frame sequences only. Its versions omit some clonotypes, under half of them owing to an unresolved V gene in the studies checked, with the rest unexplained. V and J calls and clone size follow that table, whereas D and trimming were derived from the DNA. This sample comprises fewer than 500,000 clones, more than 70% of them detected only once. Of the sample, 1.3% falls within the top ten clones.

The CDR3 measures 14 amino acids from cysteine to phenylalanine. CDR3 DNA is the only sequence kept; it has 42 bases, read in frame from the first base. V gives up 4 bases and J gives up 2 bases, and the segment between their germline ends measures 11 bases. CDR1 SGHTA and CDR2 FQGNSA are derived from the germline V gene. For this clone: Its antigen remains unidentified. The record has no base qualities; no much larger clone is one base away. The sample has other DNA sequences that encode this CDR3 too.

In the prospective study, participants were roughly 18 to 100 years old, resided in about two dozen geographic areas of the United States, and were enrolled through a virtual design. Cohort assignment in the prospective study relied on participant-reported clinical history from a screening survey and a study questionnaire. Recovered participants in ImmuneRACE Cohort 3 were defined by two consecutive negative NP/OP PCR tests, clearance by a healthcare professional, or resolution of symptoms. Mobile phlebotomists in the prospective study collected whole blood, serum and a nasopharyngeal or oropharyngeal swab from every participant. Participants in the prospective study had the option to provide additional blood draws and questionnaires over a roughly two-month period. Before DNA extraction, prospective study blood samples were shipped either frozen or at room temperature.

The rearranged chain carries TRBV7-2 and TRBJ1-2, and TRBD1 may be the D gene, going by 5 matching bases. The source is a man aged 25 to 40 who had recovered from COVID-19. Sequencing was carried out using PBMCs or T cells enriched from blood (not recorded which). The CDR3 corresponds to CASSSQGSNYGYTF. The nucleotide sequence reads TGTGCCAGCAGCTCGCAGGGATCAAACTATGGCTACACCTTC. With the portions outside the CDR3 filled from the reference TRBV7-2 and TRBJ1-2 genes, the complete variable region becomes GAGVSQSPSNKVTEKGKDVELRCDPISGHTALYWYRQSLGQGLEFLIYFQGNSAPDKSGLPSDRFSAERTGGSVSTLTIQRTQQEDSAVYLCASSSQGSNYGYTFGSGTRLTVV.